This T cell receptor beta chain appears in the sequencing data of a study of identical twins. As to this clonotype: The antigen remains undetermined.

Template switching introduced a universal primer site, and the cDNA bore unique molecular identifiers. MiXCR, run by TCRdb on the 5' RACE reads, gives a single entry per CDR3 protein. The table includes about 100,000 distinct CDR3 sequences, less than 6.5% detected once. Study-level points and caveats: Modelling approaches yielded underestimates of out-of-frame TCR alpha sharing between monozygotic twins. Insertion counts were lower in abundant cord blood beta clonotypes, a trend that memory repertoires did not show.

The TCR sequence derives from a woman aged 45-60 years in good health. Sequencing was carried out using memory T cells sorted from blood.

CDR3 sequence (DNA): TGCAGTATCTCCAAAGCTCCGAACCAAAAGTCAGATACGCAGTATTTT. Translated: CSISKAPNQKSDTQYF. The rearrangement uses TRBV20-1 and TRBJ2-3; D unclear. Germline V gene lookup returns CDR1 DFQATT and CDR2 SNEGSKA (reference sequence). Deletions cut 8 bases from V and 4 bases from J, with 25 bases between. This CDR3 spans 16 amino acids.